These T cell receptor beta chains were read from a single sample in a study of T cells after yellow fever vaccination. MiXCR, run by TCRdb on the 5' RACE reads, gives a single entry per CDR3 protein. The sample comprises hundreds of thousands of distinct CDR3 sequences, just over 20% of which are singletons, and about 16% rests with the top ten. The source was PBMCs, collected roughly 20 days after the first yellow fever vaccination. Receptor source: a man aged 18 to 29 who received the YFV17D yellow fever vaccine. Each CDR3 is given with its conserved first and last residue.

V: TRBV7-6
J: TRBJ1-6
CDR3: CASSFEPNSPLHF

V: TRBV28
J: TRBJ2-6
CDR3: CASSLDPSGANVLTF

V: TRBV18
J: TRBJ2-1
CDR3: CASSPRTVSYNEQFF

V: TRBV4-1
J: TRBJ2-1
CDR3: CASSLIGLVNNEQFF

V: TRBV6-5
J: TRBJ1-1
CDR3: CASTQGTEAFF

V: TRBV20-1
J: TRBJ2-7
CDR3: CSAGTPGQGTHEQYF

V: TRBV29-1
J: TRBJ2-1
CDR3: CSVGSRGLSYNEQFF

V: TRBV14
J: TRBJ2-5
CDR3: CASSQGDSFEAQYF

V: TRBV6-1
J: TRBJ2-1
CDR3: CASSGQTFYNEQFF

V: TRBV7-2
J: TRBJ2-2
CDR3: CASSFRDRGLVGELFF

V: TRBV3-1
J: TRBJ1-2
CDR3: CASSHATGTGEGYTF

V: TRBV21-1
J: TRBJ2-4
CDR3: CASTREGKNIQYF

V: TRBV6-2/TRBV6-3
J: TRBJ1-5
CDR3: CASSLGPGVGTPQHF

V: TRBV9
J: TRBJ1-2
CDR3: CASSVSDTRNYGYTF

V: TRBV7-9
J: TRBJ1-1
CDR3: CASSGYYREADTEAFF

V: TRBV7-9
J: TRBJ2-5
CDR3: CASNLGMETQYF

V: TRBV5-1
J: TRBJ2-7
CDR3: CASSRDSHYEQYF

V: TRBV7-2
J: TRBJ2-5
CDR3: CASSWGQGETQYF

V: TRBV5-1
J: TRBJ2-1
CDR3: CASSLGGWEQFF

V: TRBV24-1
J: TRBJ1-5
CDR3: CATSDKWSNQPQHF

V: TRBV4-2
J: TRBJ2-5
CDR3: CASSQDRGGQETQYF

V: TRBV11-1
J: TRBJ1-1
CDR3: CASRGSARSPSSNTEAFF

V: TRBV12-3/TRBV12-4
J: TRBJ1-1
CDR3: CASRYRTEAFF

V: TRBV15
J: TRBJ2-3
CDR3: CATSRDLGTGPSDTQYF

V: TRBV7-9
J: TRBJ2-3
CDR3: CASSLAAAHTQYF

V: TRBV4-2
J: TRBJ1-6
CDR3: CASSQNRAESSYNSPLHF

V: TRBV29-1
J: TRBJ2-4
CDR3: CSVFLRERNIQYF

V: TRBV6-6
J: TRBJ2-3
CDR3: CASSYSSPDTQYF

V: TRBV4-3
J: TRBJ2-2
CDR3: CASSQPRGAGGELFF

V: TRBV27
J: TRBJ2-5
CDR3: CASSPRLAGVWTQYF

V: TRBV28
J: TRBJ1-5
CDR3: CASRGTNNQPEHF

V: TRBV5-5
J: TRBJ2-3
CDR3: CASSLAEGGHLDTQYF

V: TRBV29-1
J: TRBJ2-7
CDR3: CSALGTGGAEQYF

V: TRBV4-3
J: TRBJ2-2
CDR3: CASSRQGADTGELFF

V: TRBV7-3
J: TRBJ2-3
CDR3: CASSLKRTSGGADTQYF

V: TRBV7-2
J: TRBJ2-2
CDR3: CASSPPGGGAGELFF

V: TRBV11-2
J: TRBJ2-2
CDR3: CASRRAGGPGELFF

V: TRBV5-1
J: TRBJ2-1
CDR3: CASSYNNEQFF

V: TRBV7-9
J: TRBJ1-4
CDR3: CASSPGSPSEKLFF

V: TRBV6-6
J: TRBJ2-1
CDR3: CASRGDRVAEQFF

V: TRBV9
J: TRBJ2-7
CDR3: CASSETTESYEQYF

V: TRBV29-1
J: TRBJ2-3
CDR3: CSVVRSSTDTQYF

V: TRBV20-1
J: TRBJ2-5
CDR3: CSATSGGGETQYF

V: TRBV11-2
J: TRBJ2-3
CDR3: CASSPRGTFPDTQYF

V: TRBV7-2
J: TRBJ2-5
CDR3: CASSLVAPSGVQETQYF

V: TRBV6-6
J: TRBJ1-5
CDR3: CASQTADQPQHF

V: TRBV5-1
J: TRBJ1-1
CDR3: CASSADPSDTEAFF

V: TRBV30
J: TRBJ2-4
CDR3: CAWNVKAGTNIQYF

V: TRBV12-3/TRBV12-4
J: TRBJ2-2
CDR3: CASSRPQTANTGELFF